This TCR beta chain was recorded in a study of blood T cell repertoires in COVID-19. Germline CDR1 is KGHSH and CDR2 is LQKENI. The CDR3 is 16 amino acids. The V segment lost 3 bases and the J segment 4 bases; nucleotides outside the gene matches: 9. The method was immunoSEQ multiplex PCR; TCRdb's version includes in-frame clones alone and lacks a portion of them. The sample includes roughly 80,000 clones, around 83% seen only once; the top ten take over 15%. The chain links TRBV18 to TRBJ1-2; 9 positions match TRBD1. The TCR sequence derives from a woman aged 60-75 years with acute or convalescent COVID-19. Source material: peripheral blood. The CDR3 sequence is CASSPPSGQGVYGYTF. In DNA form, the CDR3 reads TGTGCCAGCTCACCGCCGTCGGGACAGGGAGTCTATGGCTACACCTTC.